The sequence of this T cell receptor beta chain was determined in a study of blood T cell repertoires in COVID-19. Produced via immunoSEQ multiplex PCR; TCRdb's table is partial and in-frame only. The sample consists of approximately 290,000 clones, about 93% of them appearing once. The age range of participants was about 18 to 90 years, with residence in about two dozen US areas. Categorization into cohorts depended on clinical history that participants reported. Resolution of symptoms, clearance, or two negative PCRs was present in recovered Cohort 3 donors. Trimming removed 4 bases from V and 5 bases from J; junction bases left unmatched: 12. The germline V gene has CDR1 SGHTS and CDR2 YDEGEE. This CDR3 is built from 15 residues.

The receptor was derived from a woman in her twenties or thirties who had recovered from COVID-19. The chain recombines TRBV5-8 with TRBJ2-7, with 7 bases matching TRBD1. Material for sequencing was PBMCs or T cells enriched from blood (not recorded which). CDR3 nucleotide sequence: TGTGCCAGCAGCCCCCGGTCGAGGGGACAGAACGAGCAGTACTTC. Translation gives CASSPRSRGQNEQYF.